Each of the 29 T cell receptor beta chains below was sequenced from the same sample in a study of shared clonotypes between healthy human individuals. Data came from immunoSEQ multiplex PCR; TCRdb stores just in-frame clones and leaves some out. The repertoire holds about 2.4 million clones, with approximately 93% as singletons. The sequencing input was naive CD4+ T cells from PBMCs. Subset in this sample: CD45RA+ positively selected. These receptors originate from a man aged 18 to 29 in good health. Some clones in this sample may be carry-over from other donors' samples.

This rearrangement joins TRBV7-2 to TRBJ2-7; D ambiguous. Germline V gives CDR1 SGHTA, CDR2 FQGNSA. Trimming left V 4 bases short and J 11 bases short, with 18 bases between. CDR3 length: 13 residues. CDR3: CASSSRLAAREYF. CDR3 bases: TGTGCCAGCAGCTCCCGGCTGGCGGCGCGAGAGTACTTC.

The chain uses TRBV29-1 and TRBJ2-7; D perhaps matches TRBD1 (6 bases). V was clipped by 7 bases and J by 5 bases, with 21 bases between them. The CDR3 totals 14 residues. Germline V gene lookup returns CDR1 SQVTM and CDR2 ANQGSEA. The CDR3 is CSAKSYRTAHEQYF. The CDR3 coding sequence is TGCAGCGCGAAATCGTACCGGACAGCCCACGAGCAGTACTTC.

As for this clone: The same CDR3 arises from other DNA sequences in this sample as well. V is TRBV25-1 and J is TRBJ1-6; no clear D. V shed 2 bases and J shed 7 bases, with 3 bases lying between them. CDR3 length equals 12 residues. CDR1 is MGHDK, CDR2 SYGVNS, per germline. CDR3 loop: CASSEGNSPLHF. The DNA for the CDR3 is TGTGCCAGCAGTGAAGGAAATTCACCCCTCCACTTT.

Notes on this clone: The same CDR3 can be traced to other DNA sequences in this sample. The rearrangement links TRBV28 to TRBJ2-5; D may correspond to TRBD1 or TRBD2 (6 bases each). The CDR3 contains 13 residues. The germline V gene has CDR1 MDHEN and CDR2 SYDVKM. V lost 6 bases, J lost 2 bases, and 10 bases lay in between. The CDR3 DNA sequence: TGTGCCAGCAGGCGAGGGGGGCAAGAGACCCAGTACTTC. Its translation is CASRRGGQETQYF.

The gene calls are TRBV9 and TRBJ2-3, with D perhaps being TRBD1 or TRBD2 (6 bases each). The CDR3 is made up of 15 amino acids. Germline values: CDR1 SGDLS, CDR2 YYNGEE. V lost 6 bases, J lost 2 bases, and 16 bases lay in between. The CDR3 here is CASTRGAGHTDTQYF. In DNA form, the CDR3 reads TGTGCCAGCACACGTGGGGCGGGACACACAGATACGCAGTATTTT.

The chain has TRBV18 and TRBJ1-1, with 9 bases matching TRBD1. The germline V gene has CDR1 KGHSH and CDR2 LQKENI. The CDR3 loop spans 13 amino acids. With V trimmed by 6 bases and J by 7 bases, 6 bases remained unmatched. CDR3 region: CASSLGQGNEAFF. The DNA for the CDR3 is TGTGCCAGCTCCTTAGGACAGGGGAATGAAGCTTTCTTT.

The chain joins TRBV2 to TRBJ2-5, with TRBD2 matching 11 bases. After removal of 7 bases from V and 2 bases from J, the junction contained 6 bases not matched to a gene. Germline CDR1 and CDR2: SNHLY and FYNNEI. The CDR3 contains 15 residues. CDR3 residues: CASTPGLAAQETQYF. As DNA, the CDR3 is TGTGCCAGCACCCCGGGACTAGCGGCACAAGAGACCCAGTACTTC.

The chain joins TRBV11-2 to TRBJ2-3, with TRBD2 matching 10 bases. The CDR3 consists of 15 residues. V lost 5 bases, J lost 1 base, and 3 bases stayed unmatched. From germline, CDR1 is SGHAT and CDR2 FQNNGV. The CDR3 nucleotides are TGTGCCAGCAGCGACCTAGCGGGAGGCACAGATACGCAGTATTTT. It codes for CASSDLAGGTDTQYF.

The rearrangement links TRBV2 to TRBJ1-5; D unresolved. V lost 6 bases to trimming and J lost 12 bases, with 15 bases between them. The CDR3 runs to 12 residues. In germline, CDR1 is SNHLY, CDR2 FYNNEI. The CDR3 DNA is TGTGCCAGCAGCCTCCGGGCCGCTGGCCAGCATTTT. Translating gives CASSLRAAGQHF.

The chain employs TRBV7-2 and TRBJ2-2, with 8 bases identical to TRBD2. V lost 2 bases and J lost 5; bases outside the gene matches: 10. In germline, CDR1 is SGHTA, CDR2 FQGNSA. The CDR3 is made up of 17 amino acids. The CDR3 protein is CASSLKPREGLTGELFF. The CDR3 DNA follows: TGTGCCAGCAGCTTAAAACCTCGGGAGGGCCTTACCGGGGAGCTGTTTTTT.

A single count supports this clone. The chain couples TRBV28 to TRBJ2-7; 9 bases are shared with TRBD2. CDR1 and CDR2 (germline): MDHEN, SYDVKM. Trimming removed 6 bases from V and 6 bases from J; junction bases left unmatched: 6. The CDR3 extends over 13 amino acids. DNA of the CDR3: TGTGCCAGCAGGGCTAGCGGGACCCTCGAGCAGTACTTC. Protein sequence: CASRASGTLEQYF.

Worth noting for this clone: The same CDR3 arises from other DNA sequences in this sample as well. This sequence joins TRBV5-4 and TRBJ2-5; D is perhaps TRBD2 (5 bases). V was clipped by 0 bases and J by 5 bases, with 11 bases between them. The V gene's germline CDR1 is SGHNT and CDR2 YYREEE (reference sequence). The CDR3 extends over 14 amino acids. This CDR3 is CASSLGGNEETQYF. CDR3 bases: TGTGCCAGCAGCTTGGGAGGGAATGAGGAGACCCAGTACTTC.

This clone appeared once. This sequence joins TRBV4-1 and TRBJ2-7, with a tentative D call TRBD1 (6 bases). Germline CDR1 reads MGHRA; CDR2 reads YSYEKL. V gave up 3 bases and J gave up 7 bases, with 22 bases separating them. The length of the CDR3 is 16 residues. The CDR3 sequence is CASSQPGSGQLKEQYF. Written as DNA, the CDR3 is TGCGCCAGCAGCCAGCCAGGGAGCGGACAGCTTAAAGAGCAGTACTTC.

Concerning this clone itself: Other DNA sequences from this sample encode an identical CDR3 as well. V is TRBV7-8 and J is TRBJ1-5; TRBD1 aligns across 9 bases. The V segment lost 1 base and the J segment 3 bases; nucleotides outside the gene matches: 4. Germline V gene data show CDR1 as SGHVS and CDR2 as FQNEAQ. CDR3 length equals 16 residues. The CDR3 DNA sequence: TGTGCCAGCAGCTTAGAGGGACAGGGCGCCAATCAGCCCCAGCATTTT. Translated: CASSLEGQGANQPQHF.

Details on this clone: Other DNA sequences from this sample encode an identical CDR3 as well. The chain joins TRBV29-1 to TRBJ2-1; unclear D gene. Per germline, CDR1 SQVTM and CDR2 ANQGSEA. CDR3 size: 12 residues. The germline V and J ends were trimmed by 4 bases and 6 bases, with 10 bases remaining between them. CDR3 in DNA: TGCAGCGTTGCAGGTCCGGGCAATGAGCAGTTCTTC. It translates to CSVAGPGNEQFF.

The chain recombines TRBV6-1 with TRBJ2-1; D possibly uses TRBD1 or TRBD2 (5 bases each). With 4 bases removed from V and 9 bases from J, the gap between germline ends came to 19 bases. The CDR3 runs 15 residues. Germline lookup yields CDR1 MNHNS and CDR2 SASEGT. The CDR3 sequence: CASSVGTYLGGEQFF. CDR3 bases: TGTGCCAGCAGTGTCGGGACCTACCTTGGGGGTGAGCAGTTCTTC.

The rearrangement joins TRBV19 to TRBJ2-7; 11 bases match TRBD2. This CDR3 has 19 amino acids. V shed 3 bases, J shed 3 bases, and the junction held 16 bases outside the gene matches. CDR1 is LNHDA and CDR2 is SQIVND in the germline V gene (reference sequence). The CDR3, as DNA: TGTGCCAGTAGTATTAGGGGGCCTTCGACTAGCGGGGTTTTCTACGAGCAGTACTTC. It yields the protein CASSIRGPSTSGVFYEQYF.

The chain recombines TRBV5-4 with TRBJ1-2, with D unclear. Germline loops: CDR1 SGHNT, CDR2 YYREEE (reference sequence). Trimming removed 0 bases from V and 7 bases from J, with 7 bases in between. This CDR3 has 12 amino acids. The CDR3 region has the DNA TGTGCCAGCAGCTTGGCCTCCGGTGGCTACACCTTC. Translation: CASSLASGGYTF.

The chain has TRBV7-6 and TRBJ2-5, with D tentatively TRBD1 or TRBD2 (5 bases each). CDR1 and CDR2 (germline): SGHVS, FNYEAQ. The CDR3 sequence is 12 residues long. The ends were cut back, 1 base at V and 11 bases at J, with 11 bases in the middle. In DNA, the CDR3 is TGTGCCAGCAGCTTAGTCCAAGGGGAGCAGTACTTC. Translation gives CASSLVQGEQYF.

This chain links TRBV11-2 with TRBJ1-1; D is uncertain. CDR1 is SGHAT, CDR2 FQNNGV, per germline. V gave up 5 bases and J gave up 5 bases, with 12 bases separating them. The CDR3 consists of 13 residues. The chain's CDR3 is CASSPMVGTEAFF. CDR3 in DNA: TGTGCCAGCAGCCCAATGGTCGGAACTGAAGCTTTCTTT.

The chain recombines TRBV11-3 with TRBJ2-5, with D perhaps TRBD1 (5 bases). The last part of the DNA fits TRBJ2-7 better; the J call may be wrong. Germline V gene data show CDR1 as SGHNT and CDR2 as YENEEA. The CDR3 has 14 residues. The CDR3, as DNA: TGTGCCAGCAGCTGGGGCGGCTCCTCCTACGAGCAGTACTTC. Amino acids: CASSWGGSSYEQYF.

V is TRBV4-3 and J is TRBJ2-3; 7 positions match TRBD1. Germline V gene data show CDR1 as LGHNA and CDR2 as YSLEER. The CDR3 runs to 14 residues. V dropped 2 bases and J dropped 1; count of bases not matched to a gene: 0. Here the CDR3 DNA reads TGCGCCAGCAGCCAACAGGGGGGCACAGATACGCAGTATTTT. It specifies CASSQQGGTDTQYF.

V is TRBV9 and J is TRBJ2-7; tentatively, D is TRBD1 (6 bases). Germline CDR1 and CDR2: SGDLS and YYNGEE. V gave up 3 bases and J gave up 3 bases, with 16 bases separating them. The CDR3 is 15 residues long. The CDR3 DNA reads TGTGCCAGCAGCGGGACCGGGACAAGGAGCTACGAGCAGTACTTC. Protein: CASSGTGTRSYEQYF.

The V and J genes are TRBV29-1 and TRBJ2-7; 8 nucleotides agree with TRBD2. This CDR3 has 16 residues. V gave up 3 bases and J gave up 2 bases; unmatched junction bases: 12. In germline, CDR1 is SQVTM, CDR2 ANQGSEA. CDR3 nucleotide sequence: TGCAGCGTTGACAGCGGGAGCTACATCCCCCCCTACGAGCAGTACTTC. The encoded protein is CSVDSGSYIPPYEQYF.

The genes are TRBV7-8 and TRBJ2-1; no clear D gene. The V and J ends lost 5 bases and 3 bases respectively, with 11 bases between them. CDR3 length: 14 amino acids. The germline V gene has CDR1 SGHVS and CDR2 FQNEAQ. CDR3 DNA sequence: TGTGCCAGCAGCCCCCCCCGAGGCTACAATGAGCAGTTCTTC. Translated, it gives CASSPPRGYNEQFF.

The rearrangement joins TRBV7-2 to TRBJ2-3; the D gene is possibly TRBD2 (7 bases). Trimming cost V 1 base and J 6 bases, with 17 bases left between them. Germline CDR1 is SGHTA and CDR2 is FQGNSA. The CDR3 spans 16 residues. The CDR3 spells CASSLGAGAAVDTQYF. For the CDR3, the DNA is TGTGCCAGCAGCTTAGGGGCGGGGGCGGCCGTGGATACGCAGTATTTT.

The chain has TRBV9 and TRBJ1-1; D is possibly TRBD1 (5 bases). Trimming pared 3 bases from V and 4 bases from J, leaving 16 bases between. This CDR3 comprises 15 residues. CDR1 and CDR2 (germline): SGDLS, YYNGEE. CDR3 region: CASSGPHGRGTEAFF. Written as DNA, the CDR3 is TGTGCCAGCAGCGGGCCTCACGGGAGGGGCACTGAAGCTTTCTTT.

This clone was found once. This chain links TRBV5-1 with TRBJ2-7, with 10 bases aligning to TRBD2. V gave up 0 bases and J gave up 3 bases; unmatched junction bases: 6. The CDR3 contains 16 residues. Germline CDR1 SGHRS, CDR2 YFSETQ. The CDR3 spells CASSLAASGSFYEQYF. The CDR3 nucleotides read TGCGCCAGCAGCTTGGCCGCTAGCGGGAGTTTCTACGAGCAGTACTTC.

This chain uses TRBV18 with TRBJ1-3, with TRBD1 as a possible D gene (6 bases). The germline V and J ends were trimmed by 2 bases and 6 bases, with 11 bases remaining between them. CDR3 length: 14 residues. Germline V gives CDR1 KGHSH, CDR2 LQKENI. The CDR3 protein is CASSPTRTENTIYF. The CDR3 nucleotides are TGTGCCAGCTCACCAACCCGGACAGAAAACACCATATATTTT.